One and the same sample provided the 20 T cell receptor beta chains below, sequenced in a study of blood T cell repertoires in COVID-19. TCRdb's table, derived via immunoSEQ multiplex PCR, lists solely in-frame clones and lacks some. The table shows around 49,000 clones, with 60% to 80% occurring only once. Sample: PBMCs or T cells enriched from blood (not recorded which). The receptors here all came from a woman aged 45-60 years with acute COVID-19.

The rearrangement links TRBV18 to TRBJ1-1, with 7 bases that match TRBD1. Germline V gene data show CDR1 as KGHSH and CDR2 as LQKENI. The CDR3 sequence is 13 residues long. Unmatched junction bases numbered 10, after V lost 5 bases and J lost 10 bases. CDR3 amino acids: CASSETWDRGAFF. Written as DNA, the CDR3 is TGTGCCAGCTCAGAGACCTGGGACAGAGGAGCTTTCTTT.

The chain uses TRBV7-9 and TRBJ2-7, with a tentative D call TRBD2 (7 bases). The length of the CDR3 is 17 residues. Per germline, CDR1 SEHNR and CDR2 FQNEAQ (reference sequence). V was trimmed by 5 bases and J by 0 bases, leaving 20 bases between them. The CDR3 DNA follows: TGTGCCAGCAGCCAGCTGGGGGGGGGCCTCAGCTCCTACGAGCAGTACTTC. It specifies CASSQLGGGLSSYEQYF.

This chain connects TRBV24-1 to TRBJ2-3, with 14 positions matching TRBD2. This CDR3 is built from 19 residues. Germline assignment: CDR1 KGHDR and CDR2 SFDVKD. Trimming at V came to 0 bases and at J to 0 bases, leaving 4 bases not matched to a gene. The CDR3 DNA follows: TGTGCCACCAGTGATTTGGGACTAGCGGGGGGCTCTAGCACAGATACGCAGTATTTT. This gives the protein CATSDLGLAGGSSTDTQYF.

As DNA, the CDR3 is TGTGCCAGCAGCTTAGCGCAGGGACACATGAACACTGAAGCTTTCTTT. Its translation is CASSLAQGHMNTEAFF. J is TRBJ1-1 and V is TRBV7-6; D possibly corresponds to TRBD1 (6 bases). The CDR3 is 16 amino acids. CDR1 and CDR2 from the germline V gene are SGHVS and FNYEAQ. Trimming stripped 0 bases from V and 0 bases from J, with 11 bases between.

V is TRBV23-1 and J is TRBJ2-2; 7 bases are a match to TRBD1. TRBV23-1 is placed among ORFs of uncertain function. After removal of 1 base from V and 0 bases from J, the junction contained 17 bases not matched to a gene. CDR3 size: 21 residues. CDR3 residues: CASSQYILTGQQNSNTGELFF. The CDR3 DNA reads TGCGCCAGCAGTCAATATATTTTGACGGGACAGCAAAATTCGAACACCGGGGAGCTGTTTTTT.

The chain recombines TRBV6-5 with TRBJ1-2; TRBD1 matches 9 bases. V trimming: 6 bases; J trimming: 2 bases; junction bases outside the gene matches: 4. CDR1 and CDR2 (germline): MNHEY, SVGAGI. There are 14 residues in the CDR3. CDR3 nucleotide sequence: TGTGCCAGCAGCACCGGGACAGGGAACTATGGCTACACCTTC. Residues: CASSTGTGNYGYTF.

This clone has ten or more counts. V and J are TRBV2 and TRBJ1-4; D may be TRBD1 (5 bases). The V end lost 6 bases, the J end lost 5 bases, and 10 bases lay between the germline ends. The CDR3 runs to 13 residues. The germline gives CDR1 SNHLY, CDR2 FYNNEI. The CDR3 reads CASRPRQNEKLFF. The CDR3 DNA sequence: TGTGCCAGCAGACCAAGACAGAATGAAAAACTGTTTTTT.

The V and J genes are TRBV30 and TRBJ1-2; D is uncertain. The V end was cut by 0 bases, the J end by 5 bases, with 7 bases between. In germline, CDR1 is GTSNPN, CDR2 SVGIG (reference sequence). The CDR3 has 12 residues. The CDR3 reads CAWSVAAYGYTF. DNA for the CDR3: TGTGCCTGGAGTGTAGCGGCTTATGGCTACACCTTC.

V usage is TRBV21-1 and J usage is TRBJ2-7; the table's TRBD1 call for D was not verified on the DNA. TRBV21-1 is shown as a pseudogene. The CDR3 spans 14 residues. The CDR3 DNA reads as TGTGCCAGCAGCAAAGACAGGGGGACCCACGAGCAGTACTTC. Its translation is CASSKDRGTHEQYF.

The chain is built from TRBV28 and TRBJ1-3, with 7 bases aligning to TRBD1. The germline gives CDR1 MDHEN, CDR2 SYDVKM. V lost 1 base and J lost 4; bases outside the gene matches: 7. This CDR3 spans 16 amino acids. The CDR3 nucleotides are TGTGCCAGCAGTTTATTCGGCATGGGACAGGGAAACACCATATATTTT. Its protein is CASSLFGMGQGNTIYF.

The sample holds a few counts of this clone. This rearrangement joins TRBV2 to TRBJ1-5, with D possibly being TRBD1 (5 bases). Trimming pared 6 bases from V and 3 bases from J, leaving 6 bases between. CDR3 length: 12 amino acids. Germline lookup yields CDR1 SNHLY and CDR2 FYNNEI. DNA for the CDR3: TGTGCCAGCAGGGACATCAATCAGCCCCAGCATTTT. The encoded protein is CASRDINQPQHF.

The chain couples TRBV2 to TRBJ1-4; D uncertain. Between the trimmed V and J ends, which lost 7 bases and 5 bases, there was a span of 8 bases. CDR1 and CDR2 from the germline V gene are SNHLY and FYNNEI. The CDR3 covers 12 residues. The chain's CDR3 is CASNRENEKLFF. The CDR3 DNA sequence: TGTGCCAGCAATAGAGAGAATGAAAAACTGTTTTTT.

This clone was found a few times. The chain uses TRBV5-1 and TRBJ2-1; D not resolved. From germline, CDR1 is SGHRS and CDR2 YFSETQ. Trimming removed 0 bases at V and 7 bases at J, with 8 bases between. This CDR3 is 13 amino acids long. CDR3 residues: CASSLGAANEQFF. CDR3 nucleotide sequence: TGCGCCAGCAGCTTGGGGGCAGCAAATGAGCAGTTCTTC. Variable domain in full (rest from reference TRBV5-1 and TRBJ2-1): KAGVTQTPRYLIKTRGQQVTLSCSPISGHRSVSWYQQTPGQGLQFLFEYFSETQRNKGNFPGRFSGRQFSNSRSEMNVSTLELGDSALYLCASSLGAANEQFFGPGTRLTVL.

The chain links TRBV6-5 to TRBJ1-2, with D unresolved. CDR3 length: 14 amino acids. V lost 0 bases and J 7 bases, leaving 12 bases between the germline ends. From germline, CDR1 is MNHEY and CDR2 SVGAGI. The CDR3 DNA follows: TGTGCCAGCAGTTACTCCTCTACCGGAGGTGGCTACACCTTC. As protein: CASSYSSTGGGYTF.

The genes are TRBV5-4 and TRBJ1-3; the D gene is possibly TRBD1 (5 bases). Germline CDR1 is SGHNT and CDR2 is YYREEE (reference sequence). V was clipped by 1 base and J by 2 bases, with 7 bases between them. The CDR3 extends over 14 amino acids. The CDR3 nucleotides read TGTGCCAGCAGCTTGATAGGGGCTGGAAACACCATATATTTT. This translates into CASSLIGAGNTIYF. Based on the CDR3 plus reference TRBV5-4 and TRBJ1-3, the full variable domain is ETGVTQSPTHLIKTRGQQVTLRCSSQSGHNTVSWYQQALGQGPQFIFQYYREEENGRGNFPPRFSGLQFPNYSSELNVNALELDDSALYLCASSLIGAGNTIYFGEGSWLTVV.

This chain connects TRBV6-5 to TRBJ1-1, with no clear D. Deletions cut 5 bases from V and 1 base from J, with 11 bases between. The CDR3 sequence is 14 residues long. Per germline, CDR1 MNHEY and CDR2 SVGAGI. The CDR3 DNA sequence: TGTGCCAGCAGTCCGGGTTTTCGGAACACTGAAGCTTTCTTT. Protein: CASSPGFRNTEAFF.

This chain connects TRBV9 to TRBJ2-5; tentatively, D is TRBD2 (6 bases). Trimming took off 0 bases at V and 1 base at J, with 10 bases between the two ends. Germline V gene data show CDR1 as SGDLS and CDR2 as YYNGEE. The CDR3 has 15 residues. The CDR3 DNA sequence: TGTGCCAGCAGCGTAGTTGGGGGAGGCCAAGAGACCCAGTACTTC. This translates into CASSVVGGGQETQYF.

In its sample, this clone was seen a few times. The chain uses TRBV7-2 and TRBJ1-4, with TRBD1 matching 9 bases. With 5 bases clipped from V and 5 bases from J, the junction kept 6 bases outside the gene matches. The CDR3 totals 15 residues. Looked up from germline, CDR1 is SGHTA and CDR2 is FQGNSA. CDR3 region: CASSPTGGGNEKLFF. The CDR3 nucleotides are TGTGCCAGCAGCCCAACAGGGGGCGGGAATGAAAAACTGTTTTTT.

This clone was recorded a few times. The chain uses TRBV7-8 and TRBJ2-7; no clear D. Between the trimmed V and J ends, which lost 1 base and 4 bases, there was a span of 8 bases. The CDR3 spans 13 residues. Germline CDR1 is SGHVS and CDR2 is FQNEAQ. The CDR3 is CASSLGDWYEQYF. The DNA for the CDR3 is TGTGCCAGCAGCTTAGGCGATTGGTACGAGCAGTACTTC.

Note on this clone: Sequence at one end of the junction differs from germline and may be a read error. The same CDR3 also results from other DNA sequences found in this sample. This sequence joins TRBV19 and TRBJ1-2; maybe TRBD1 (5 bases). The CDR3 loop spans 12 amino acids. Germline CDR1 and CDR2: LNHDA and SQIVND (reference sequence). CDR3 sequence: CASTSGFYGYTF. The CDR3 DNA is TGTGCCAGTACCTCAGGGTTTTATGGTTACACCTTC.